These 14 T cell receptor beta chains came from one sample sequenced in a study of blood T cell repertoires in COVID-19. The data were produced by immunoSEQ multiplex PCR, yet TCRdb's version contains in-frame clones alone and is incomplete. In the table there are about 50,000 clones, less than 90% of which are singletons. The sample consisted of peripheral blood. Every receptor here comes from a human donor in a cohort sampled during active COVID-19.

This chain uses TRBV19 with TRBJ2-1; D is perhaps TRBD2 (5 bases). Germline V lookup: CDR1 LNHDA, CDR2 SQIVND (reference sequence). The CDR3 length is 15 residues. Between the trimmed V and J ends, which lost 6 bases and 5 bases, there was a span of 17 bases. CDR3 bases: TGTGCCAGTAGCCCCCGCGGCAGCGGAAACAATGAGCAGTTCTTC. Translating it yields CASSPRGSGNNEQFF.

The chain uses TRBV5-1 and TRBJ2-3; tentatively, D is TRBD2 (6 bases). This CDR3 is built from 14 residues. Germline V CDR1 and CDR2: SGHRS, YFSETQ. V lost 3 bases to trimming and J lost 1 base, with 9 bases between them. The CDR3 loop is CASSWASGTDTQYF. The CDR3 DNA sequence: TGCGCCAGCAGCTGGGCTAGCGGCACAGATACGCAGTATTTT.

The CDR3 is CASSLPVTSGGQETQYF. The CDR3 DNA follows: TGCGCCAGCAGCCTACCCGTGACTAGCGGGGGGCAAGAGACCCAGTACTTC. The genes are TRBV5-1 and TRBJ2-5; 13 bases line up with TRBD2. The V and J ends lost 4 bases and 2 bases, in that order; junction bases with no gene match: 8. Germline-derived CDR1 and CDR2 are SGHRS and YFSETQ. This CDR3 comprises 17 residues.

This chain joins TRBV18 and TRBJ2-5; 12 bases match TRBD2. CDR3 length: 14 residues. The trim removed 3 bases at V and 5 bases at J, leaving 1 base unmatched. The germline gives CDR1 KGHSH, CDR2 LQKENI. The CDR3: CASSPGTSGETQYF. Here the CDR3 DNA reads TGTGCCAGCTCACCTGGGACTAGCGGGGAGACCCAGTACTTC.

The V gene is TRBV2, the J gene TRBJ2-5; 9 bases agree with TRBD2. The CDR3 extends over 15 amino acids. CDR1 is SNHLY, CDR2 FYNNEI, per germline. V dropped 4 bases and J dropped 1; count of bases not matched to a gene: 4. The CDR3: CASSGAGGPQETQYF. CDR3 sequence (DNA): TGTGCCAGCAGTGGGGCGGGGGGGCCCCAAGAGACCCAGTACTTC.

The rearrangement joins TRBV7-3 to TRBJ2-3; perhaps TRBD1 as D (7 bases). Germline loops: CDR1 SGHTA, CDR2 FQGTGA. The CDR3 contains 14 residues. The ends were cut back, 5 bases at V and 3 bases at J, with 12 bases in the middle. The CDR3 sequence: CASSLQGGTDTQYF. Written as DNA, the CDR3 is TGTGCCAGCAGCCTTCAGGGGGGAACAGATACGCAGTATTTT. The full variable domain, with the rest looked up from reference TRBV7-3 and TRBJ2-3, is GAGVSQTPSNKVTEKGKYVELRCDPISGHTALYWYRQSLGQGPEFLIYFQGTGAADDSGLPNDRFFAVRPEGSVSTLKIQRTERGDSAVYLCASSLQGGTDTQYFGPGTRLTVL.

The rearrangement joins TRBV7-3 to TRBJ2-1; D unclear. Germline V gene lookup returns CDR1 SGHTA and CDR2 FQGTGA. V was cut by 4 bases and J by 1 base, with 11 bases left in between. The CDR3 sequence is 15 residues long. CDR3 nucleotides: TGTGCCAGCAGCTCGCACGCTAGGTCCTACAATGAGCAGTTCTTC. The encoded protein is CASSSHARSYNEQFF. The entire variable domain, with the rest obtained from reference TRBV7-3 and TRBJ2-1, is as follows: GAGVSQTPSNKVTEKGKYVELRCDPISGHTALYWYRQSLGQGPEFLIYFQGTGAADDSGLPNDRFFAVRPEGSVSTLKIQRTERGDSAVYLCASSSHARSYNEQFFGPGTRLTVL.

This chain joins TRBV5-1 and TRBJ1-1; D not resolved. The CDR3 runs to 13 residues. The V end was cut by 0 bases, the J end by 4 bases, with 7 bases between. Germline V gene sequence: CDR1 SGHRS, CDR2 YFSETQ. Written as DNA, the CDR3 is TGCGCCAGCAGCTTGGGGTCGGGCACTGAAGCTTTCTTT. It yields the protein CASSLGSGTEAFF.

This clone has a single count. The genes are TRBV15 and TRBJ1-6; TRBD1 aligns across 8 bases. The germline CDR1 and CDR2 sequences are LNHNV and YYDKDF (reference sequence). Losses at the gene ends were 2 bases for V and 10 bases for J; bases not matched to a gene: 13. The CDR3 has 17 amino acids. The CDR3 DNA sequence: TGTGCCACCAGCAGACGTACCGGGACAGGCCTTGGATCACCCCTCCACTTT. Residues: CATSRRTGTGLGSPLHF.

CDR3 nucleotide sequence: TGTGCCAGCTTCTTGAATGAAAAACTGTTTTTT. Translation: CASFLNEKLFF. The chain recombines TRBV28 with TRBJ1-4; D gene unclear. With 8 bases removed from V and 5 bases from J, the gap between germline ends came to 6 bases. Germline V gives CDR1 MDHEN, CDR2 SYDVKM. The CDR3 is made up of 11 amino acids.

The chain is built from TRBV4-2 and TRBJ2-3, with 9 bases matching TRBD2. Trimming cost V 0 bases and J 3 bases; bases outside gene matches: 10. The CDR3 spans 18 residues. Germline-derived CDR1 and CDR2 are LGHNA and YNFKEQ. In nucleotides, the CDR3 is TGTGCCAGCAGCCAAGATGACGTACCTAGCGGGGCGACAGATACGCAGTATTTT. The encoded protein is CASSQDDVPSGATDTQYF.

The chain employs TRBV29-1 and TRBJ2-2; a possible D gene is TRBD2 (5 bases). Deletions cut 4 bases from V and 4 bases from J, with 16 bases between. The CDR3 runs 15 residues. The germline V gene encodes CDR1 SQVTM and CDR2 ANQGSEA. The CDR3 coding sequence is TGCAGCGTTGGAGGCAGAGGGATGGGCACCGGGGAGCTGTTTTTT. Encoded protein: CSVGGRGMGTGELFF.

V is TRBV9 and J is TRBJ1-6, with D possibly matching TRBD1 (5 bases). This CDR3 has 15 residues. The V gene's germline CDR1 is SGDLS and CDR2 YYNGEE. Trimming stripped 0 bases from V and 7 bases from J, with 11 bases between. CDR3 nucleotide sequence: TGTGCCAGCAGCGTAGAGCGGGGCGAGAATTCACCCCTCCACTTT. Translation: CASSVERGENSPLHF.

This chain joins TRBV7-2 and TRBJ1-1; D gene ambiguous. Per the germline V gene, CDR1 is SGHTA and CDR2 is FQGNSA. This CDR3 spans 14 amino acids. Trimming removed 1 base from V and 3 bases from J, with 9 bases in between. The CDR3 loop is CASSLEAGYTEAFF. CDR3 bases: TGTGCCAGCAGCTTAGAGGCCGGGTACACTGAAGCTTTCTTT.